Listed below are T cell receptor beta chains from one sample, sequenced in a study of T-cell reconstitution after alpha-beta-depleted transplantation in children. TCRdb passed the PCR reads through MiXCR, listing each CDR3 protein once. Here the sample spans 700,000 or so distinct CDR3 sequences, about an eighth being singletons. Sequenced material: PBMCs, taken before TCRalphabeta/CD19-depleted stem cell transplant. The receptors derive from a girl under 10 years old with congenital amegakaryocytic thrombocytopenia, due to receive a stem cell transplant. Both conserved end residues are part of each CDR3. The D gene is left open where the match is weak. Where a row states a size, it is once, few, many or the class of an expanded clone; other rows omit it.

J,V,size,D,DNA,CDR3
TRBJ2-7,TRBV20-1,.,TRBD2,TGCAGTGCCGAAGCGGGAGGAGGCTACGAGCAGTACTTC,CSAEAGGGYEQYF
TRBJ2-1,TRBV29-1,many,TRBD2,TGCAGCGTTGTAGCGGGGTCTAATCGAGAGCAGTTCTTC,CSVVAGSNREQFF
TRBJ1-1,TRBV6-5,many,TRBD1,TGTGCCAGCAGCCGAGGGACAGCGATCACCAACACTGAAGCTTTCTTT,CASSRGTAITNTEAFF
TRBJ2-1,TRBV5-6,.,.,TGTGCCAGCAGCTTCGACAATAAGCAGTTCTTC,CASSFDNKQFF
TRBJ1-6,TRBV18,few,.,TGTGCCAGCTCCGAATTTAATTCACCCCTCCACTTT,CASSEFNSPLHF
TRBJ2-3,TRBV29-1,few,TRBD1,TGCAGCGTTCGCGGGACAGGGGTAGATACGCAGTATTTT,CSVRGTGVDTQYF
TRBJ1-1,TRBV20-1,.,TRBD1,TGCAGTGCTGCAGGGACAGGGGGAAAGGATGAAGCTTTCTTT,CSAAGTGGKDEAFF
TRBJ2-3,TRBV5-1,many,TRBD2,TGCGCCAGCAGCTCCGGGACTAGCGCCATTTCCGATACGCAGTATTTT,CASSSGTSAISDTQYF
TRBJ1-5,TRBV7-9,.,TRBD1,TGTGCCAGCAGCCTACAGGGGACGAATCAGCCCCAGCATTTT,CASSLQGTNQPQHF
TRBJ2-1,TRBV20-1,.,.,TGCAGTGCCAGACTGACGAGCGATGAGCAGTTCTTC,CSARLTSDEQFF
TRBJ2-1,TRBV13,many,.,TGTGCCAGCAGCTTAAAAGGTTCCGCGGTCCGTAACTATGAGCAGTTCTTC,CASSLKGSAVRNYEQFF
TRBJ2-5,TRBV7-2,many,.,TGTGCCAGCAGCCGGGCGGTACAAGAGACCCAGTACTTC,CASSRAVQETQYF
TRBJ2-5,TRBV29-1,many,.,TGCAGTACCGACCTCTCGTCCCAGTACTTC,CSTDLSSQYF
TRBJ1-5,TRBV12-3/TRBV12-4,many,.,TGTGCCAGCAGTCGATATCCCCCGCCTTTTAGGCGAGCGGGGAATCAGCCCCAGCATTTT,CASSRYPPPFRRAGNQPQHF
TRBJ1-4,TRBV18,few,.,TGTGCCAGCTCACCACAGGGGAGGGAAAAACTGTTTTTT,CASSPQGREKLFF
TRBJ2-4,TRBV5-1,many,.,TGCGCCAGCAGCTTGGTCTACGGAAAAAACATTCAGTACTTC,CASSLVYGKNIQYF
TRBJ2-7,TRBV20-1,many,.,TGCAGTGCTAGCAACTACAGGGACGAGCAGTACTTC,CSASNYRDEQYF
TRBJ1-1,TRBV6-1,.,TRBD1,TGTGCCAGCAGTCCCGGGACAGGGTTCTTTGGGGCTTTCTTT,CASSPGTGFFGAFF
TRBJ1-1,TRBV20-1,many,TRBD1,TGCAGTGCTAGAGTGTGGACAGGAGAAGCTTTCTTT,CSARVWTGEAFF
TRBJ2-1,TRBV24-1,many,.,TGTGCCACCAGTGATTGGGGTAATAATGAGCAGTTCTTC,CATSDWGNNEQFF
TRBJ1-3,TRBV12-3/TRBV12-4,few,.,TGTGCCAGCAGTTTTGGGGACTCTGGAAACACCATATATTTT,CASSFGDSGNTIYF
TRBJ1-4,TRBV7-2,.,.,TGTGCCAGCAGCGCCCAGGGGCGACGAGGTGAAAAACTGTTTTTT,CASSAQGRRGEKLFF
TRBJ2-4,TRBV4-2,many,TRBD2,TGTGCCAGCAGCGGGCTAGCGGGTACCAAAAACATTCAGTACTTC,CASSGLAGTKNIQYF
TRBJ2-1,TRBV5-1,few,TRBD1,TGCGCCAGCAGCCCCCGACAGGGGAAGAATGAGCAGTTCTTC,CASSPRQGKNEQFF
TRBJ2-3,TRBV12-3/TRBV12-4,once,.,TGTGCCTGTACCAGCACAGATACGCAGTATTTT,CACTSTDTQYF
TRBJ1-5,TRBV6-2/TRBV6-3,.,.,TGTGCCAGCAGCTCACAGTGGTCTGGGGGCTATATAAATCAGCCCCAGCATTTT,CASSSQWSGGYINQPQHF
TRBJ1-1,TRBV5-1,few,.,TGCGCCAGCAGCTTTGGTCAGAGAACTGAAGCTTTCTTT,CASSFGQRTEAFF
TRBJ2-1,TRBV20-1,.,TRBD2,TGCAGTGCTAGAGATGTCGGGGGGGGACCTGACAAAGAGCAGTTCTTC,CSARDVGGGPDKEQFF
TRBJ2-3,TRBV7-6,.,.,TGTGCCAGCAGCTTAGTCGGAGGACTCAGCACAGATACGCAGTATTTT,CASSLVGGLSTDTQYF
TRBJ2-7,TRBV20-1,few,.,TGCAGTGCTAGGAGTAGGGACTTCTCCTACGAGCAGTACTTC,CSARSRDFSYEQYF
TRBJ2-2,TRBV11-2,.,.,TGTGCCAGCAGCTCGTCAGGGGTTAACCAGAACACCGGGGAGCTGTTTTTT,CASSSSGVNQNTGELFF
TRBJ1-1,TRBV7-9,many,.,TGCGCCAGCAGCCCCCGGGATGGGCCTGAAGCTTTCTTT,CASSPRDGPEAFF
TRBJ1-2,TRBV12-3/TRBV12-4,many,TRBD1,TGTGCCAGCAGTCGAGGACAGGGACTATACTATGGCTACACCTTC,CASSRGQGLYYGYTF